The source of this T cell receptor (beta chain) is a study of human T cells and chemical hapten exposure. Attachment of unique molecular identifiers to individual cDNA molecules was performed in the library. TCRdb fed the RACE reads into MiXCR, producing one record per CDR3 protein. This table has about 40,000 distinct CDR3 sequences, 3% to 3.5% appearing once. CDR3 length: 17 residues. Trimming pared 3 bases from V and 3 bases from J, leaving 16 bases between. Germline CDR1 is KGHDR and CDR2 is SFDVKD. Time point specified: patch test 2, 6 weeks after DPC sensitization. Noted treatment: therapeutic diphenylcyclopropenone sensitization with weekly scalp DPC. Whole blood, unfractionated, served as the material for total RNA extraction. Study conclusions and caveats: Donors had alopecia, so their immune response may differ from healthy people's.

This clonotype was seen many times. No antigen is known for it. This receptor was identified in a man aged 35-49 years with alopecia areata. Some clones in this sample may be carry-over from other donors' samples. The material sequenced was whole blood, taken in connection with sensitization to the hapten diphenylcyclopropenone (DPC). J is TRBJ2-2 and V is TRBV24-1, with unresolved D. The CDR3 DNA sequence: TGTGCCACCAGTGATCCCATGGATACGCTGGACACCGGGGAGCTGTTTTTT. Translation: CATSDPMDTLDTGELFF.